The 5 T cell receptor beta chains below were found in one sample sequenced in a study of T cells in Graves' hyperthyroidism and ophthalmopathy. Amplified regions were TCR beta CDR3 sequences from RNA transcripts. HTBI primers were the set used in a first-round RT-PCR of the TCR CDR3. TCRdb re-called the multiplex PCR reads through MiXCR, storing one row per CDR3 protein. The sample holds 600,000 to 800,000 distinct CDR3 sequences; about a third are singletons and the top ten take around 30%. The material sequenced was blood. These receptors all come from a woman aged 40-49 years with Graves' hyperthyroidism.

The sample holds many counts of this clonotype. The chain links TRBV20-1 to TRBJ2-5; D tentatively fits TRBD1 or TRBD2 (5 bases each). The CDR3 covers 13 residues. Trimming left V 8 bases short and J 2 bases short, with 15 bases between. In germline, CDR1 is DFQATT, CDR2 SNEGSKA (reference sequence). CDR3 protein: CSTLGTNQETQYF. In DNA form, the CDR3 reads TGCAGTACTTTGGGGACGAATCAAGAGACCCAGTACTTC.

In its sample, this clonotype was seen a few times. The CDR3 is CASSSEGTVITEAFF. CDR3 nucleotide sequence: TGTGCCAGCAGTTCCGAGGGGACAGTTATCACTGAAGCTTTCTTT. This chain joins TRBV28 and TRBJ1-1, with 7 positions matching TRBD1. V dropped 4 bases and J dropped 4; count of bases not matched to a gene: 9. Looked up from germline, CDR1 is MDHEN and CDR2 is SYDVKM. The CDR3 totals 15 residues.

This clonotype was recorded at least ten times. The chain has TRBV7-2 and TRBJ1-5, with a tentative D call TRBD1 (6 bases). The CDR3 sequence is 14 residues long. Germline loops: CDR1 SGHTA, CDR2 FQGNSA. V gave up 2 bases and J gave up 3 bases, with 8 bases separating them. This CDR3 is CASSLTGTNQPQHF. The CDR3 nucleotides read TGTGCCAGCAGCTTAACAGGGACCAATCAGCCCCAGCATTTT.

The genes are TRBV30 and TRBJ1-5; no firm D call. This CDR3 region has 13 residues. V dropped 2 bases and J dropped 5 bases, with 10 bases sitting between them. Germline V gene sequence: CDR1 GTSNPN, CDR2 SVGIG (reference sequence). The CDR3 reads CAWSRGLDQPQHF. Written as DNA, the CDR3 is TGTGCCTGGAGTCGTGGGCTGGATCAGCCCCAGCATTTT.

This clonotype was detected many times. The rearrangement joins TRBV2 to TRBJ2-5; D unclear. Germline CDR1 reads SNHLY; CDR2 reads FYNNEI. Trimming cost V 5 bases and J 3 bases, with 7 bases left between them. This CDR3 contains 12 residues. The CDR3 sequence is CASSSSEETQYF. The CDR3 DNA reads TGTGCCAGCAGTAGCAGCGAAGAGACCCAGTACTTC. The full variable domain, with the rest looked up from reference TRBV2 and TRBJ2-5, is EPEVTQTPSHQVTQMGQEVILRCVPISNHLYFYWYRQILGQKVEFLVSFYNNEISEKSEIFDDQFSVERPDGSNFTLKIRSTKLEDSAMYFCASSSSEETQYFGPGTRLLVL.